The next 4 T cell receptor beta chains were all read from a single sample in a study of cytomegalovirus exposure and HLA in healthy donors. PCR used 60 Vbeta primers and 13 Jbeta primers. Produced via immunoSEQ multiplex PCR; TCRdb's table is partial and in-frame only. The sample lists about 70,000 clones, roughly 74% occurring once. Sequencing input: PBMCs. These receptor sequences come from a human donor in good health.

V is TRBV29-1 and J is TRBJ2-1, with D unclear. Germline CDR1 is SQVTM and CDR2 is ANQGSEA. This CDR3 contains 11 residues. The CDR3 nucleotides read TGCAGTGACACCTCCGGCAATGAGCAGTTCTTC. Translated: CSDTSGNEQFF.

V and J are TRBV28 and TRBJ1-2; 8 nucleotides align to TRBD1. CDR1 and CDR2 (germline): MDHEN, SYDVKM. Germline trimming cut 6 bases from V and 6 bases from J; bases unmatched to any gene: 3. The CDR3 totals 12 residues. The CDR3 here is CASRSGGNGYTF. DNA of the CDR3: TGTGCCAGCAGATCAGGGGGCAATGGCTACACCTTC.

This clone was seen a few times. The chain links TRBV5-4 to TRBJ2-3; 8 bases map to TRBD2. V was clipped by 0 bases and J by 0 bases; unmatched bases: 3. Germline V CDR1 and CDR2: SGHNT, YYREEE (reference sequence). There are 16 residues in the CDR3. The chain's CDR3 is CASSLGGGRSTDTQYF. The DNA of the CDR3 is TGTGCCAGCAGCTTGGGCGGGGGGAGGAGCACAGATACGCAGTATTTT.

This clone showed up just a few times. The gene calls are TRBV30 and TRBJ2-7, with D possibly TRBD2 on 5 matching bases. Trimming cost V 8 bases and J 1 base, with 12 bases left between them. The V gene's germline CDR1 is GTSNPN and CDR2 SVGIG (reference sequence). CDR3 length: 12 residues. The CDR3 is CAATRTSYEQYF. The CDR3 DNA follows: TGTGCCGCAACCCGGACTTCCTACGAGCAGTACTTC.